Listed here are 3 T cell receptor beta chains from one sample, sequenced in a study of T cell repertoires in cytomegalovirus infection. TCRdb re-derived calls from the reads in MiXCR, one entry per CDR3 protein. The table includes some 390,000 distinct CDR3 sequences, roughly 20% detected once. Sequencing was done on a sample of PBMCs. The source is a human donor in good health (CMV status not recorded). Some clones in this sample may be carry-over from other donors' samples.

This chain links TRBV19 with TRBJ2-7, with a tentative D call TRBD2 (6 bases). Per the germline V gene, CDR1 is LNHDA and CDR2 is SQIVND (reference sequence). The ends were cut back, 3 bases at V and 3 bases at J, with 12 bases in the middle. There are 14 residues in the CDR3. CDR3 nucleotide sequence: TGTGCCAGTAGTATCGGAGGGCTGGGCTACGAGCAGTACTTC. Encoded protein: CASSIGGLGYEQYF.

This clonotype turned up a few times. This chain joins TRBV5-5 and TRBJ2-5; 8 bases are shared with TRBD1. The germline V gene has CDR1 SGHKS and CDR2 YYEKEE (reference sequence). Trimming cost V 3 bases and J 4 bases; bases outside gene matches: 8. The CDR3 covers 15 residues. The CDR3 nucleotides are TGTGCCAGCAGCTCGACCTTCGGACAGGGAGAGACCCAGTACTTC. Translating gives CASSSTFGQGETQYF.

This chain joins TRBV20-1 and TRBJ1-5; D gene unclear. Germline V gives CDR1 DFQATT, CDR2 SNEGSKA (reference sequence). The CDR3 contains 14 residues. V was clipped by 3 bases and J by 2 bases, with 11 bases between them. CDR3 protein: CSARGAYGNQPQHF. DNA for the CDR3: TGCAGTGCTAGGGGCGCATATGGCAATCAGCCCCAGCATTTT.